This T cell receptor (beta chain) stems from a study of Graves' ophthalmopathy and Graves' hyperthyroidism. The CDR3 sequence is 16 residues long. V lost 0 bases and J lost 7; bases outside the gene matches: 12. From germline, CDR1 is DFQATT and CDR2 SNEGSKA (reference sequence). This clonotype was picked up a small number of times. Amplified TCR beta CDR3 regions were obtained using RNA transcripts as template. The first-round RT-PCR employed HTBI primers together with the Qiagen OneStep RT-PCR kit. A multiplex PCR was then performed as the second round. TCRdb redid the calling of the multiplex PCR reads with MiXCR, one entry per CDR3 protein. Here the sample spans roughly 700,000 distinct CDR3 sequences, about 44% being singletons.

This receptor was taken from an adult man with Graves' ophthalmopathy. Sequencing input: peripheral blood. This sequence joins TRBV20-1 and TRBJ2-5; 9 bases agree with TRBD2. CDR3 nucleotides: TGCAGTGCTAGAGATGCTCGGCTAGCGGGGTCAGGGACCCAGTACTTC. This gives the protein CSARDARLAGSGTQYF.